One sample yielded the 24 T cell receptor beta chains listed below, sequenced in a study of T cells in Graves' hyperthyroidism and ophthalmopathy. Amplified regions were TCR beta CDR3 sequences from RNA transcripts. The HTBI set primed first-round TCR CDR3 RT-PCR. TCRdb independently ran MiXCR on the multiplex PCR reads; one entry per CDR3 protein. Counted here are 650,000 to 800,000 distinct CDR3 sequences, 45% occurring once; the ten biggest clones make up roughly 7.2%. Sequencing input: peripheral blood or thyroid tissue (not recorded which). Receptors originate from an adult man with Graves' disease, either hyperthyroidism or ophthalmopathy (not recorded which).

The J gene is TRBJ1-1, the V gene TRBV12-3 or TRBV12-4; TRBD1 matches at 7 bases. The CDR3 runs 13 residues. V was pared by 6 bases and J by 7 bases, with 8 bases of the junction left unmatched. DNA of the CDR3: TGTGCCAGCAGAGCGACAGGGATCAATGAAGCTTTCTTT. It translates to CASRATGINEAFF.

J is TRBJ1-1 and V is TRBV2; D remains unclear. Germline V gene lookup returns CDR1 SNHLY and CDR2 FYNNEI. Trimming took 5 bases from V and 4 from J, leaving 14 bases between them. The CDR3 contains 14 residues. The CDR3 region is CASSRPLGGTEAFF. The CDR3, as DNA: TGTGCCAGCAGTCGGCCCTTGGGCGGCACTGAAGCTTTCTTT. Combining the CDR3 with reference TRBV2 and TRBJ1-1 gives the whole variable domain EPEVTQTPSHQVTQMGQEVILRCVPISNHLYFYWYRQILGQKVEFLVSFYNNEISEKSEIFDDQFSVERPDGSNFTLKIRSTKLEDSAMYFCASSRPLGGTEAFFGQGTRLTVV.

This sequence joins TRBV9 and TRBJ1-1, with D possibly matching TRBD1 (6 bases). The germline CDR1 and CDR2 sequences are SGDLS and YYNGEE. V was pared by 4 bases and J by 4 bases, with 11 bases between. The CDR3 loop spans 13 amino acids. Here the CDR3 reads CASSSGQFTEAFF. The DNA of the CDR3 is TGTGCCAGCAGCTCTGGACAGTTCACTGAAGCTTTCTTT.

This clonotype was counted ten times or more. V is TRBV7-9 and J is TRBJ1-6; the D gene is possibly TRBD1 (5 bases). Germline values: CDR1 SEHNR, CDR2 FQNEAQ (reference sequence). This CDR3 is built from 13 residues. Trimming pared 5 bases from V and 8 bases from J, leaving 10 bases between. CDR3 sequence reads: CASSIMGDSPLHF. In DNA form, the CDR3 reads TGTGCCAGCAGCATAATGGGGGATTCACCCCTCCACTTT.

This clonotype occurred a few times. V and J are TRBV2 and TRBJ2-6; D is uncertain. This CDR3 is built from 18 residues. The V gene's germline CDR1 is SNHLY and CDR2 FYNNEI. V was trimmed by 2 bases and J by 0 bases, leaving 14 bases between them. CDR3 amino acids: CASSEYELQTSGANVLTF. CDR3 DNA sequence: TGTGCCAGCAGTGAATATGAGCTCCAAACCTCTGGGGCCAACGTCCTGACTTTC. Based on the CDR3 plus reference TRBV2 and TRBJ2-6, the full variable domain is EPEVTQTPSHQVTQMGQEVILRCVPISNHLYFYWYRQILGQKVEFLVSFYNNEISEKSEIFDDQFSVERPDGSNFTLKIRSTKLEDSAMYFCASSEYELQTSGANVLTFGAGSRLTVL.

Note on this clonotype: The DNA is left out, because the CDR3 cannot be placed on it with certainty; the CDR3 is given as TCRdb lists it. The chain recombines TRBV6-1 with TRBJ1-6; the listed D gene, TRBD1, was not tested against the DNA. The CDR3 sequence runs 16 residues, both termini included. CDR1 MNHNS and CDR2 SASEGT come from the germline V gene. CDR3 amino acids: CASTSDREGYNSPLHF.

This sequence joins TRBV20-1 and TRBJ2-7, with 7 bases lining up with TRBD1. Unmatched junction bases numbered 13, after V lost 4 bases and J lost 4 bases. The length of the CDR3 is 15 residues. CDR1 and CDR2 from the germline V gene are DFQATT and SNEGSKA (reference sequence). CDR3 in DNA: TGCAGTGCTATCCCCCCAGGGACAGACCTTTACGAGCAGTACTTC. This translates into CSAIPPGTDLYEQYF.

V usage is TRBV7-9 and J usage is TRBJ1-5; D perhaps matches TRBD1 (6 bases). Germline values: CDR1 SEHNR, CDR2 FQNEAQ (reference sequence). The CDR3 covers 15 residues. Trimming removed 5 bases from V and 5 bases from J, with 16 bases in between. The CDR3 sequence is CASSLRGQPYQPQHF. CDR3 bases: TGTGCCAGCAGCCTACGAGGACAGCCTTATCAGCCCCAGCATTTT. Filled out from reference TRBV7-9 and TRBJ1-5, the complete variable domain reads DTGVSQNPRHKITKRGQNVTFRCDPISEHNRLYWYRQTLGQGPEFLTYFQNEAQLEKSRLLSDRFSAERPKGSFSTLEIQRTEQGDSAMYLCASSLRGQPYQPQHFGDGTRLSIL.

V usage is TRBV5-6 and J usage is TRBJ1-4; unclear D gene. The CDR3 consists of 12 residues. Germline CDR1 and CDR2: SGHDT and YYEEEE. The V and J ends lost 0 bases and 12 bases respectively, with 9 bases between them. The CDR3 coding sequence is TGTGCCAGCAGCTTGGACCATGGGGAACTGTTTTTT. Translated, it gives CASSLDHGELFF.

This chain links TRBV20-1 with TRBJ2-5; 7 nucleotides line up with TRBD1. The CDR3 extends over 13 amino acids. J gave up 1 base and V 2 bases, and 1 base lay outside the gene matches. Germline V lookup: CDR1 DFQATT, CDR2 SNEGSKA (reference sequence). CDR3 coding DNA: TGCAGTGCTAGACCAGGGGGCCAAGAGACCCAGTACTTC. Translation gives CSARPGGQETQYF.

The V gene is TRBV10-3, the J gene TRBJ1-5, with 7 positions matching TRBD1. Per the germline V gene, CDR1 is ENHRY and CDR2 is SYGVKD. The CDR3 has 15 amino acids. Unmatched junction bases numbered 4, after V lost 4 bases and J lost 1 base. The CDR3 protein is CAISAQGQSNQPQHF. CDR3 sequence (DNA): TGTGCCATCAGTGCTCAGGGACAGAGCAATCAGCCCCAGCATTTT.

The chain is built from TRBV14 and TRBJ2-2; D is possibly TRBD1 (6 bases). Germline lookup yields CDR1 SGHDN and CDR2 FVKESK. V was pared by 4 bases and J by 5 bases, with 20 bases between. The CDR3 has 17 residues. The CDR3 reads CASSLTNTGIITGELFF. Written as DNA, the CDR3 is TGTGCCAGCAGCCTCACTAACACAGGGATAATTACCGGGGAGCTGTTTTTT. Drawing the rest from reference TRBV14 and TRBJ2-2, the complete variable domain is EAGVTQFPSHSVIEKGQTVTLRCDPISGHDNLYWYRRVMGKEIKFLLHFVKESKQDESGMPNNRFLAERTGGTYSTLKVQPAELEDSGVYFCASSLTNTGIITGELFFGEGSRLTVL.

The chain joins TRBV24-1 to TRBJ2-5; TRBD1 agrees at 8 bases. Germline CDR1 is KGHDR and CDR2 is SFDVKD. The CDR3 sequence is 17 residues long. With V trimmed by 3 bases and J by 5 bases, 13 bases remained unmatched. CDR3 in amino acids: CATSDPSDRGGYETQYF. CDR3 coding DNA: TGTGCCACCAGTGATCCCTCTGACAGGGGAGGCTACGAGACCCAGTACTTC.

DNA for the CDR3: TGTGCCAGCAGTTGGGGAGGGGACGAGCAGTACTTC. Translated: CASSWGGDEQYF. The chain carries TRBV25-1 and TRBJ2-7, with TRBD2 matching 7 bases. Germline V gives CDR1 MGHDK, CDR2 SYGVNS. With 5 bases clipped from V and 5 bases from J, the junction kept 3 bases outside the gene matches. The CDR3 has 12 amino acids.

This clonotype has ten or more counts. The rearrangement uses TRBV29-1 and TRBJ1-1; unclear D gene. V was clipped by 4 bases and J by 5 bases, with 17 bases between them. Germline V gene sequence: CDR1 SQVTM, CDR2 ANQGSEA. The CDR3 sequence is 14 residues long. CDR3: CSVGHQAAGTEAFF. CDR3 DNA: TGCAGCGTTGGGCACCAGGCAGCGGGGACTGAAGCTTTCTTT.

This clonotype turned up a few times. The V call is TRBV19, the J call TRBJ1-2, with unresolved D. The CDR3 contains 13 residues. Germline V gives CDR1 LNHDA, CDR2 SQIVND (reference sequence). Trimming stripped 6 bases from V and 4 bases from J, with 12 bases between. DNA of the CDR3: TGTGCCAGTAGCTTTGACGGAACCTATGGCTACACCTTC. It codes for CASSFDGTYGYTF.

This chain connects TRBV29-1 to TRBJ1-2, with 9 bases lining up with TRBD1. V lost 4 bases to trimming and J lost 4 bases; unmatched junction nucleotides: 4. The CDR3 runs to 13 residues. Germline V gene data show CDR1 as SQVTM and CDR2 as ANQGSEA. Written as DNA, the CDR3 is TGCAGCGTTGTTGGGACAGGGATCTATGGCTACACCTTC. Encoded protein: CSVVGTGIYGYTF. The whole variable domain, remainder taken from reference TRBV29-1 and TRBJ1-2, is SAVISQKPSRDICQRGTSLTIQCQVDSQVTMMFWYRQQPGQSLTLIATANQGSEATYESGFVIDKFPISRPNLTFSTLTVSNMSPEDSSIYLCSVVGTGIYGYTFGSGTRLTVV.

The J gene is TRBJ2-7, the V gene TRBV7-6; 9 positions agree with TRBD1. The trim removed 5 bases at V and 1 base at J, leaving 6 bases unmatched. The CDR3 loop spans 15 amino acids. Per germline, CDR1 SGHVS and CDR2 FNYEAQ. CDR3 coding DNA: TGTGCCAGCAGCGAAGGACAGGGGTATTCCTACGAGCAGTACTTC. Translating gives CASSEGQGYSYEQYF.

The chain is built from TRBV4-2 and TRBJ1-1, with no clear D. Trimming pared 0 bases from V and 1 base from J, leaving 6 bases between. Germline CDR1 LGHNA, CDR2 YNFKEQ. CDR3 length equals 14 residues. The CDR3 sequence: CASSQELQNTEAFF. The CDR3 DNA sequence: TGTGCCAGCAGCCAAGAGTTGCAGAACACTGAAGCTTTCTTT.

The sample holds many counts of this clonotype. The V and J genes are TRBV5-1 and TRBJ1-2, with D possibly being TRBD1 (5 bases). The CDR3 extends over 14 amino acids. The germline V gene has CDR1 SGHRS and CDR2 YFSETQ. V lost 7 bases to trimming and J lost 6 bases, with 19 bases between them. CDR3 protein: CASSPQVGADGYTF. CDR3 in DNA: TGCGCCAGCTCCCCTCAGGTAGGGGCTGATGGCTACACCTTC.

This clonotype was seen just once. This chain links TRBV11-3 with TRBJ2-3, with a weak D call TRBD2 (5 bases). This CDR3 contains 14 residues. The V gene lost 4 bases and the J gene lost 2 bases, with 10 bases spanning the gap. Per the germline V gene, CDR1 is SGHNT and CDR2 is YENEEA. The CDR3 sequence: CASSSGDTTDTQYF. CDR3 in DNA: TGTGCCAGCAGCTCCGGGGATACCACAGATACGCAGTATTTT.

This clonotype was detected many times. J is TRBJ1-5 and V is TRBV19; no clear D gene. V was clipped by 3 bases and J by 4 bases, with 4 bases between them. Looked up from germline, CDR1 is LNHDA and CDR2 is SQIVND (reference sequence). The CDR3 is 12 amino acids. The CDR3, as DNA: TGTGCCAGTAGTATTCGTAATCAGCCCCAGCATTTT. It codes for CASSIRNQPQHF.

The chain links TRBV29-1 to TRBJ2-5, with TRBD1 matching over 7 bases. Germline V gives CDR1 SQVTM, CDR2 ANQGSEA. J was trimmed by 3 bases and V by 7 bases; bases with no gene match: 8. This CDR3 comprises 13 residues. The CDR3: CSASRGTEETQYF. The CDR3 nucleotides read TGCAGCGCCTCCAGGGGGACAGAAGAGACCCAGTACTTC.

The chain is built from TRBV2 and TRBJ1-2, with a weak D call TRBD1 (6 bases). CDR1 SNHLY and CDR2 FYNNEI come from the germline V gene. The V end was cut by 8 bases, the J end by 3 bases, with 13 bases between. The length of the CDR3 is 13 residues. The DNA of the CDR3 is TGTGCCAGCCTCTGGGGGCCGGACTATGGCTACACCTTC. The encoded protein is CASLWGPDYGYTF.